Presented here are 21 T cell receptor beta chains from one specimen sequenced in a study of pediatric ulcerative colitis. During colonoscopy, one to two rectal pinch biopsies were collected. Clones were read by immunoSEQ multiplex PCR, and TCRdb kept only the in-frame ones, dropping some. The sample yields tens of thousands of clones, 78% seen once. The sequenced material came from gut tissue. Receptor source: a girl aged 10-17 years with moderate ulcerative colitis.

This clone has more than one count but fewer than ten. This chain links TRBV7-9 with TRBJ1-1; no clear D. Trimming stripped 6 bases from V and 6 bases from J, with 17 bases between. Germline V gene data show CDR1 as SEHNR and CDR2 as FQNEAQ (reference sequence). CDR3 length: 14 residues. The CDR3 is CASSLAQHSSEAFF. As DNA, the CDR3 is TGTGCCAGCAGTCTAGCCCAACACAGCTCTGAAGCTTTCTTT.

The J gene is TRBJ1-5, the V gene TRBV10-3; 7 bases line up with TRBD1. This CDR3 contains 16 residues. V gave up 2 bases and J gave up 1 base; unmatched junction bases: 5. Per germline, CDR1 ENHRY and CDR2 SYGVKD. The CDR3 sequence is CAISEGIQGSNQPQHF. In DNA, the CDR3 is TGTGCCATCAGTGAGGGTATACAGGGGAGCAATCAGCCCCAGCATTTT.

This chain joins TRBV7-9 and TRBJ2-5, with 7 bases identical to TRBD1. The CDR3 extends over 15 amino acids. Unmatched junction bases numbered 11, after V lost 5 bases and J lost 5 bases. Germline V gene data show CDR1 as SEHNR and CDR2 as FQNEAQ (reference sequence). The CDR3 nucleotides are TGTGCCAGCAGCGACCGACAGGGAGTAGGGGAGACCCAGTACTTC. It codes for CASSDRQGVGETQYF.

This clone came up once. The J gene is TRBJ1-2, the V gene TRBV7-2; 7 bases fit TRBD1. The CDR3 is 15 amino acids. With V trimmed by 3 bases and J by 8 bases, 12 bases remained unmatched. Looked up from germline, CDR1 is SGHTA and CDR2 is FQGNSA. The chain's CDR3 is CASSFILNRGKGYTF. The CDR3 DNA follows: TGTGCCAGCAGCTTTATCTTAAACAGGGGCAAAGGCTACACCTTC.

This rearrangement joins TRBV2 to TRBJ2-7; tentatively, D is TRBD2 (7 bases). The V and J ends lost 8 bases and 3 bases respectively, with 20 bases between them. Germline V gene sequence: CDR1 SNHLY, CDR2 FYNNEI. This CDR3 comprises 15 residues. CDR3 sequence reads: CASGLGGRGIYEQYF. The CDR3 DNA follows: TGTGCCAGCGGCCTTGGGGGGAGGGGGATCTACGAGCAGTACTTC.

A note on this clone: Different DNA sequences within this sample yield the same CDR3. The V and J genes are TRBV5-1 and TRBJ2-1; D remains unclear. V was cut by 0 bases and J by 1 base, with 11 bases left in between. Germline-derived CDR1 and CDR2 are SGHRS and YFSETQ. This CDR3 spans 16 amino acids. The CDR3 DNA reads TGCGCCAGCAGCTTGGGTGGAGATCTGTCCTACAATGAGCAGTTCTTC. This sequence encodes CASSLGGDLSYNEQFF.

This clone came up once. The chain joins TRBV21-1 to TRBJ2-3. TRBV21-1 is termed a pseudogene. CDR3 length equals 16 residues. The CDR3 coding sequence is TGTGCCAGCAGCAGGTCTGACGGTGATAGCACAGATACGCAGTATTTT. It translates to CASSRSDGDSTDTQYF.

V gene TRBV5-1 combines with J gene TRBJ2-5; 10 bases are shared with TRBD2. The length of the CDR3 is 16 residues. Losses at the gene ends were 0 bases for V and 5 bases for J; bases not matched to a gene: 7. CDR1 and CDR2 from the germline V gene are SGHRS and YFSETQ. The CDR3 sequence: CASSLEYSGRMETQYF. The CDR3, as DNA: TGCGCCAGCAGCTTGGAGTATAGCGGGAGGATGGAGACCCAGTACTTC.

The chain links TRBV7-9 to TRBJ2-1; D may be TRBD2 (5 bases). V was clipped by 9 bases and J by 4 bases, with 22 bases between them. The CDR3 contains 16 residues. The germline V gene has CDR1 SEHNR and CDR2 FQNEAQ (reference sequence). CDR3 protein: CASPALDSPTYNEQFF. The CDR3 DNA sequence: TGTGCCAGTCCCGCCTTGGACTCACCTACTTACAATGAGCAGTTCTTC.

The chain combines TRBV6-6 with TRBJ2-6; the D gene is possibly TRBD2 (6 bases). Trimming took 5 bases from V and 3 from J, leaving 11 bases between them. Per germline, CDR1 MNHNY and CDR2 SVGAGI (reference sequence). The CDR3 has 15 residues. CDR3 residues: CASSTGENGANVLTF. CDR3 DNA: TGTGCCAGCAGTACGGGGGAAAATGGGGCCAACGTCCTGACTTTC.

This sequence joins TRBV20-1 and TRBJ2-1; D is possibly TRBD2 (6 bases). The germline gives CDR1 DFQATT, CDR2 SNEGSKA (reference sequence). V shed 1 base and J shed 8 bases, with 6 bases lying between them. This CDR3 is 11 amino acids long. The CDR3 loop is CSARASDEQFF. DNA of the CDR3: TGCAGTGCTAGAGCTAGCGATGAGCAGTTCTTC.

This rearrangement joins TRBV7-6 to TRBJ2-7; tentative D call: TRBD1 (5 bases). In germline, CDR1 is SGHVS, CDR2 FNYEAQ. CDR3 size: 13 residues. The V end was cut by 2 bases, the J end by 3 bases, with 8 bases between. CDR3 loop: CASSLSQGYEQYF. CDR3 bases: TGTGCCAGCAGCTTATCGCAGGGCTACGAGCAGTACTTC.

The gene calls are TRBV5-6 and TRBJ2-1, with D possibly being TRBD1 or TRBD2 (6 bases each). Germline V gives CDR1 SGHDT, CDR2 YYEEEE. The V and J ends lost 4 bases and 9 bases respectively, with 20 bases between them. This CDR3 has 15 residues. CDR3 loop: CASSPPGALDTEQFF. In DNA form, the CDR3 reads TGTGCCAGCAGCCCCCCGGGGGCCCTAGACACTGAGCAGTTCTTC.

This chain connects TRBV4-1 to TRBJ1-1; D perhaps matches TRBD1 (5 bases). The CDR3 totals 19 residues. Germline loops: CDR1 MGHRA, CDR2 YSYEKL. V lost 1 base to trimming and J lost 0 bases, with 21 bases between them. CDR3 bases: TGCGCCAGCAGCCAAGTTTATCTTGTCGGGGCGATTGTGAACACTGAAGCTTTCTTT. It is translated as CASSQVYLVGAIVNTEAFF.

This chain uses TRBV18 with TRBJ1-4; the D gene is possibly TRBD1 (6 bases). Trimming left V 1 base short and J 8 bases short, with 14 bases between. CDR3 length: 15 residues. Per germline, CDR1 KGHSH and CDR2 LQKENI. As DNA, the CDR3 is TGTGCCAGCTCACCACAACAGGGACAACGAGAAAAACTGTTTTTT. It codes for CASSPQQGQREKLFF. The variable domain in full, completed from reference TRBV18 and TRBJ1-4, reads NAGVMQNPRHLVRRRGQEARLRCSPMKGHSHVYWYRQLPEEGLKFMVYLQKENIIDESGMPKERFSAEFPKEGPSILRIQQVVRGDSAAYFCASSPQQGQREKLFFGSGTQLSVL.

This sequence joins TRBV15 and TRBJ1-1; D call uncertain. V was cut by 3 bases and J by 10 bases, with 9 bases left in between. The CDR3 is 11 residues long. In germline, CDR1 is LNHNV, CDR2 YYDKDF (reference sequence). The CDR3 is CATSSGLRAFF. The CDR3 nucleotides read TGTGCCACCAGCAGTGGACTTCGAGCTTTCTTT. The variable domain in full, with the rest retrieved from reference TRBV15 and TRBJ1-1, is DAMVIQNPRYQVTQFGKPVTLSCSQTLNHNVMYWYQQKSSQAPKLLFHYYDKDFNNEADTPDNFQSRRPNTSFCFLDIRSPGLGDTAMYLCATSSGLRAFFGQGTRLTVV.

This clone occurred once. The chain has TRBV12-5 and TRBJ2-1, with D possibly matching TRBD1 (6 bases). V gave up 6 bases and J gave up 8 bases, with 11 bases separating them. The V gene's germline CDR1 is LGHNT and CDR2 FRNRAP. The CDR3 spans 12 residues. The CDR3 sequence: CASGQGMHEQFF. DNA of the CDR3: TGTGCTAGTGGCCAGGGGATGCATGAGCAGTTCTTC.

The J gene is TRBJ2-1, the V gene TRBV5-6, with 7 bases lining up with TRBD2. Losses at the gene ends were 4 bases for V and 6 bases for J; bases not matched to a gene: 1. The CDR3 runs 12 residues. CDR1 SGHDT and CDR2 YYEEEE come from the germline V gene. CDR3 sequence (DNA): TGTGCCAGCAGCCCGGGGGGCAATGAGCAGTTCTTC. Translation: CASSPGGNEQFF.

V gene TRBV4-2 combines with J gene TRBJ1-3, with a tentative D call TRBD1 (6 bases). The CDR3 runs to 15 residues. CDR1 is LGHNA and CDR2 is YNFKEQ in the germline V gene. Trimming removed 4 bases at V and 0 bases at J, with 10 bases between. The CDR3 spells CASSPTGSSGNTIYF. In nucleotides, the CDR3 is TGTGCCAGCAGCCCGACAGGTTCCTCTGGAAACACCATATATTTT.

This clone occurred once. J is TRBJ2-1 and V is TRBV5-1; TRBD2 might be the D (6 bases). With 5 bases removed from V and 5 bases from J, the gap between germline ends came to 14 bases. Germline loops: CDR1 SGHRS, CDR2 YFSETQ. The CDR3 sequence is 14 residues long. Here the CDR3 reads CASSRSGGNNEQFF. Written as DNA, the CDR3 is TGCGCCAGCAGTCGGAGCGGCGGGAACAATGAGCAGTTCTTC.

In its sample, this clone was seen a few times. This sequence joins TRBV5-1 and TRBJ1-3; D unclear. The CDR3 spans 14 residues. With 3 bases removed from V and 0 bases from J, the gap between germline ends came to 7 bases. Germline-derived CDR1 and CDR2 are SGHRS and YFSETQ. The CDR3: CASSSDGSGNTIYF. CDR3 coding DNA: TGCGCCAGCAGCTCGGACGGCTCTGGAAACACCATATATTTT.